This T cell receptor beta chain was obtained from a study of T cells after yellow fever vaccination. The CDR3 sequence is 16 residues long. Germline CDR1 and CDR2: ENHRY and SYGVKD. J lost 8 bases, V lost 4 bases, and 12 bases had no gene match. This clonotype was seen a few times. From the 5' RACE reads, TCRdb called clonotypes with MiXCR, one entry per CDR3 protein. The data show about 360,000 distinct CDR3 sequences, with 6.2% seen just once and 15% held by the top ten. The sequence derives from a man between 25 and 39 years old who received the YFV17D yellow fever vaccine. This sequence joins TRBV10-3 and TRBJ1-2, with 11 bases lining up with TRBD1. This material consisted of PBMCs, taken 5 days after the yellow fever booster vaccination. The CDR3 reads CAISVKQGQGAEGYTF. In DNA form, the CDR3 reads TGTGCCATCAGTGTAAAACAAGGACAGGGGGCGGAAGGCTACACCTTC.